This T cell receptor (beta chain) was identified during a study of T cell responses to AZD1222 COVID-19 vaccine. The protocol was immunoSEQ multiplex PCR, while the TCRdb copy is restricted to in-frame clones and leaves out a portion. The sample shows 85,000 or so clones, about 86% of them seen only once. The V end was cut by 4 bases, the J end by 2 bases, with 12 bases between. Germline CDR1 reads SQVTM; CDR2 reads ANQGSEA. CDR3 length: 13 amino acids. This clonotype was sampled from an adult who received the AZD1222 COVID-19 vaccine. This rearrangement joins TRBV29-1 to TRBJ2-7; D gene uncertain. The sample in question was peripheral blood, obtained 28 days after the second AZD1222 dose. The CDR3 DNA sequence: TGCAGCGTTGCCGGGCGGACGACCTACGAGCAGTACTTC. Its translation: CSVAGRTTYEQYF.